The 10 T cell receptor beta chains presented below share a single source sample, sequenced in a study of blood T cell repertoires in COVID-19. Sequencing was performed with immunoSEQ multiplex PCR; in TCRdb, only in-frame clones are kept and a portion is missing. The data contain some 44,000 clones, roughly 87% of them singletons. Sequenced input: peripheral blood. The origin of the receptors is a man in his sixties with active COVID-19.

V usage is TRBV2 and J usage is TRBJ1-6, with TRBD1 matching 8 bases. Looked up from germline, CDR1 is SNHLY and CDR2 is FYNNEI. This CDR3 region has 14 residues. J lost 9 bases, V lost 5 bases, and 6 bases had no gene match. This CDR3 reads CASSTTGEPSPLHF. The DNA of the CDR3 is TGTGCCAGCAGTACGACAGGGGAACCTTCACCCCTCCACTTT. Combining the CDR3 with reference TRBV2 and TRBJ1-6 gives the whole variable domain EPEVTQTPSHQVTQMGQEVILRCVPISNHLYFYWYRQILGQKVEFLVSFYNNEISEKSEIFDDQFSVERPDGSNFTLKIRSTKLEDSAMYFCASSTTGEPSPLHFGNGTRLTVT.

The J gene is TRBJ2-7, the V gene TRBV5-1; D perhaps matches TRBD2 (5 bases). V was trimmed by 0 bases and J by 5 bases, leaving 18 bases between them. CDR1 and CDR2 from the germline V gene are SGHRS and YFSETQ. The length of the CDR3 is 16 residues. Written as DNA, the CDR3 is TGCGCCAGCAGCTTGGCTGGGATGGCTAGCCGGGACGAGCAGTACTTC. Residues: CASSLAGMASRDEQYF.

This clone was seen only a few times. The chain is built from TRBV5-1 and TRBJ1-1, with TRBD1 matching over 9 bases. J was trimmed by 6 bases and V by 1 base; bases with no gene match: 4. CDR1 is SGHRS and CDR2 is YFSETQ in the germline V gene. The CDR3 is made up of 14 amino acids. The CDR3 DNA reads TGCGCCAGCAGCTTGTCTACAGGGGGCGCTGAAGCTTTCTTT. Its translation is CASSLSTGGAEAFF.

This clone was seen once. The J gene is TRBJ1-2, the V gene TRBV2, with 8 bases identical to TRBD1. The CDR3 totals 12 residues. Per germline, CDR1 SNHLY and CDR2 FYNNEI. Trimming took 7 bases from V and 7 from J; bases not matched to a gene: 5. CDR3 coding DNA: TGTGCCAGCACCCCGGACAGGGTTGGCTACACCTTC. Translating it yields CASTPDRVGYTF.

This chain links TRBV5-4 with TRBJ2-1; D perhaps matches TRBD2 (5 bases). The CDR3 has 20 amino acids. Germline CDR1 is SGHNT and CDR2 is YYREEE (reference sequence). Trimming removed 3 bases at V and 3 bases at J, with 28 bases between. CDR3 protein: CASSYPGINRESRFYNEQFF. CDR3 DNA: TGTGCCAGCAGCTACCCCGGGATTAATCGGGAATCAAGGTTCTACAATGAGCAGTTCTTC.

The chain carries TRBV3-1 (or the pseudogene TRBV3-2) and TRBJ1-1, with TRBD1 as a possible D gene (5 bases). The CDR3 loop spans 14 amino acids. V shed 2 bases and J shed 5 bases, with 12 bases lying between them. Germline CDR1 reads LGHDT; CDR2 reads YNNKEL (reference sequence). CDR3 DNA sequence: TGTGCCAGCAGCCAAAGAGAGGCAGGGACTGAAGCTTTCTTT. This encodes CASSQREAGTEAFF.

CDR3: CASSPGGTEAFF. Written as DNA, the CDR3 is TGTGCCAGCAGCCCGGGAGGGACTGAAGCTTTCTTT. V is TRBV11-2 and J is TRBJ1-1; D is unclear. The CDR3 contains 12 residues. CDR1 and CDR2 from the germline V gene are SGHAT and FQNNGV. V lost 5 bases to trimming and J lost 5 bases, with 9 bases between them. The variable domain in full, completed from reference TRBV11-2 and TRBJ1-1, reads EAGVAQSPRYKIIEKRQSVAFWCNPISGHATLYWYQQILGQGPKLLIQFQNNGVVDDSQLPKDRFSAERLKGVDSTLKIQPAKLEDSAVYLCASSPGGTEAFFGQGTRLTVV.

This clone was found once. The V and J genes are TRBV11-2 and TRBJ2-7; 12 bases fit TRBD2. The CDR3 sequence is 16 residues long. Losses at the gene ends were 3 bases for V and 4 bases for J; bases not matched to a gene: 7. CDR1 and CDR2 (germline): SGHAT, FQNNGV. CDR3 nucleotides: TGTGCCAGCAGCTTGACTAGCGGGAGAATGACTTACGAGCAGTACTTC. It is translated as CASSLTSGRMTYEQYF.

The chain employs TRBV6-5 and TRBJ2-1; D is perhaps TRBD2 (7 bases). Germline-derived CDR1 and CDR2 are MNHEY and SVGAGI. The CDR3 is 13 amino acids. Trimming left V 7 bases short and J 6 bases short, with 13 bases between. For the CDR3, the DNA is TGTGCCAGCATTGGGGGGGCCCCCAATGAGCAGTTCTTC. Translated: CASIGGAPNEQFF.

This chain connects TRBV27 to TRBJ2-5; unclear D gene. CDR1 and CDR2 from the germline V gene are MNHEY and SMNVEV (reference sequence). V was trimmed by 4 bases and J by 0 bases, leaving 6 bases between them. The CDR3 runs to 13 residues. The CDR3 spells CASSSQYQETQYF. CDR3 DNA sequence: TGTGCCAGCAGTTCACAGTACCAAGAGACCCAGTACTTC.